Presented here are 16 T cell receptor beta chains from one specimen sequenced in a study of cytomegalovirus exposure and HLA in healthy donors. Researchers ran the PCR with 60 Vbeta and 13 Jbeta primers. Assay: immunoSEQ multiplex PCR; the TCRdb copy retains only in-frame clones and omits some. The sample holds just over 150,000 clones, 65% to 90% seen once. The sample comprised PBMCs. Receptors originate from a man aged 50-59 years in good health and CMV-seropositive.

V is TRBV11-2 and J is TRBJ1-2; tentative D call: TRBD1 (5 bases). The length of the CDR3 is 16 residues. V lost 0 bases, J lost 3 bases, and 14 bases lay in between. Germline CDR1 SGHAT, CDR2 FQNNGV. The CDR3 sequence is CASSLEEAQVDYGYTF. The CDR3 DNA sequence: TGTGCCAGCAGCTTAGAAGAAGCACAGGTGGACTATGGCTACACCTTC.

The chain combines TRBV19 with TRBJ1-1, with 11 bases matching TRBD1. This CDR3 is built from 13 residues. Germline loops: CDR1 LNHDA, CDR2 SQIVND (reference sequence). V lost 5 bases to trimming and J lost 10 bases; unmatched junction nucleotides: 6. In DNA, the CDR3 is TGTGCCAGTAGTCCAGAGGACAGGGGGCGAGCTTTCTTT. Amino acids: CASSPEDRGRAFF.

The V call is TRBV14, the J call TRBJ2-7, with 8 bases that match TRBD1. Per germline, CDR1 SGHDN and CDR2 FVKESK. The CDR3 covers 15 residues. The J segment lost 2 bases and the V segment lost 2 bases, leaving 5 bases of the junction unmatched. The CDR3 region is CASSQQTGAAYEQYF. Here the CDR3 DNA reads TGTGCCAGCAGCCAACAGACAGGGGCGGCCTACGAGCAGTACTTC.

The V call is TRBV4-1, the J call TRBJ2-7; TRBD2 aligns across 8 bases. The CDR3 is 15 residues long. Germline trimming cut 2 bases from V and 6 bases from J; bases unmatched to any gene: 9. Germline CDR1 is MGHRA and CDR2 is YSYEKL. In DNA, the CDR3 is TGCGCCAGCAGCCAACACGGGGGGGGCTGGGGCGAGCAGTACTTC. It encodes CASSQHGGGWGEQYF.

The chain links TRBV6-6 to TRBJ2-7; 8 bases align to TRBD1. V shed 6 bases and J 6 bases; nucleotides not matched to a gene: 1. This CDR3 spans 11 amino acids. Looked up from germline, CDR1 is MNHNY and CDR2 is SVGAGI (reference sequence). DNA for the CDR3: TGTGCCAGCAGGGACAGGGCCGAGCAGTACTTC. Amino acid sequence: CASRDRAEQYF.

The CDR3 loop reads CASARTDRSYEQYV. In nucleotides, the CDR3 is TGTGCCAGCGCGCGCACGGACAGGTCCTACGAGCAGTACGTC. The V gene is TRBV6-1, the J gene TRBJ2-7, with 7 positions matching TRBD1. Germline loops: CDR1 MNHNS, CDR2 SASEGT. The CDR3 runs to 14 residues. V was clipped by 8 bases and J by 1 base; unmatched bases: 8.

The rearrangement uses TRBV5-1 and TRBJ2-3, with D possibly TRBD2 on 6 matching bases. Trimming pared 4 bases from V and 2 bases from J, leaving 11 bases between. The CDR3 loop spans 14 amino acids. The germline gives CDR1 SGHRS, CDR2 YFSETQ. The CDR3 DNA reads TGCGCCAGCAGCGGATTGGGACTCACAGATACGCAGTATTTT. This gives the protein CASSGLGLTDTQYF.

The V gene is TRBV5-4, the J gene TRBJ2-3; a weak D match, TRBD2 (6 bases). The CDR3 has 15 amino acids. CDR1 SGHNT and CDR2 YYREEE come from the germline V gene (reference sequence). Trimming cost V 4 bases and J 3 bases, with 15 bases left between them. CDR3 DNA: TGTGCCAGCAGCCTTGACGCGGCGGGAACAGATACGCAGTATTTT. The encoded protein is CASSLDAAGTDTQYF. The full variable domain, rest sourced from reference TRBV5-4 and TRBJ2-3, is ETGVTQSPTHLIKTRGQQVTLRCSSQSGHNTVSWYQQALGQGPQFIFQYYREEENGRGNFPPRFSGLQFPNYSSELNVNALELDDSALYLCASSLDAAGTDTQYFGPGTRLTVL.

CDR3 DNA: TGTGCCAGTACCCAGGGGGCGACGGGGAACACTGAAGCTTTCTTT. Translating gives CASTQGATGNTEAFF. The rearrangement links TRBV6-1 to TRBJ1-1, with 8 bases that match TRBD1. The length of the CDR3 is 15 residues. Germline V gene lookup returns CDR1 MNHNS and CDR2 SASEGT. V gave up 9 bases and J gave up 1 base; unmatched junction bases: 10.

As DNA, the CDR3 is TGTGCCAGCAGCGCCGGACTAGCGGCAAGAATAGATACGCAGTATTTT. Translation: CASSAGLAARIDTQYF. J is TRBJ2-3 and V is TRBV5-4; 10 positions agree with TRBD2. This CDR3 contains 16 residues. The germline V gene has CDR1 SGHNT and CDR2 YYREEE (reference sequence). V was pared by 4 bases and J by 5 bases, with 10 bases of the junction left unmatched.

The chain couples TRBV7-3 to TRBJ1-1; 7 nucleotides match TRBD1. Per germline, CDR1 SGHTA and CDR2 FQGTGA. This CDR3 has 15 residues. The V gene end was trimmed by 4 bases and the J gene end by 1 base; junction bases not matched to a gene: 6. The CDR3 nucleotides are TGTGCCAGCAGCTCTACAGGGGACCGGAACACTGAAGCTTTCTTT. It specifies CASSSTGDRNTEAFF. The entire variable domain, with the rest obtained from reference TRBV7-3 and TRBJ1-1, is as follows: GAGVSQTPSNKVTEKGKYVELRCDPISGHTALYWYRQSLGQGPEFLIYFQGTGAADDSGLPNDRFFAVRPEGSVSTLKIQRTERGDSAVYLCASSSTGDRNTEAFFGQGTRLTVV.

The rearrangement joins TRBV9 to TRBJ1-5, with D perhaps TRBD1 (5 bases). Trimming took off 7 bases at V and 7 bases at J, with 15 bases between the two ends. The CDR3 has 13 amino acids. CDR1 and CDR2 (germline): SGDLS, YYNGEE. Here the CDR3 reads CASDDRGRQPQHF. The CDR3 DNA is TGTGCCAGCGATGATAGGGGCCGACAGCCCCAGCATTTT.

The chain combines TRBV29-1 with TRBJ2-2; perhaps TRBD2 as D (5 bases). Germline V gives CDR1 SQVTM, CDR2 ANQGSEA. V was trimmed by 6 bases and J by 1 base, leaving 15 bases between them. The CDR3 runs to 15 residues. CDR3 loop: CSVAGVGLNTGELFF. Written as DNA, the CDR3 is TGCAGCGTCGCCGGGGTCGGACTGAACACCGGGGAGCTGTTTTTT.

The rearrangement joins TRBV5-1 to TRBJ1-1, with TRBD1 as a possible D gene (5 bases). Trimming took 0 bases from V and 0 from J, leaving 9 bases between them. Germline CDR1 SGHRS, CDR2 YFSETQ. This CDR3 is built from 15 residues. CDR3 nucleotides: TGCGCCAGCAGCTTGGTGGGGGGAATGAACACTGAAGCTTTCTTT. It translates to CASSLVGGMNTEAFF.

The J gene is TRBJ1-1, the V gene TRBV12-5; 8 bases match TRBD1. V shed 8 bases, J shed 4 bases, and the junction held 12 bases outside the gene matches. CDR3 size: 15 residues. Looked up from germline, CDR1 is LGHNT and CDR2 is FRNRAP. The DNA for the CDR3 is TGTGCTAGTAGACCCCCAGGGGGCATCCCCACTGAAGCTTTCTTT. Its translation is CASRPPGGIPTEAFF.

The rearrangement joins TRBV5-6 to TRBJ1-1, with D maybe TRBD1 (5 bases). This CDR3 is 16 amino acids long. V lost 0 bases, J lost 7 bases, and 19 bases lay in between. CDR1 and CDR2 (germline): SGHDT, YYEEEE. The CDR3 loop is CASSLVGAMGGNEAFF. CDR3 bases: TGTGCCAGCAGCTTGGTAGGGGCGATGGGAGGAAATGAAGCTTTCTTT.